The following is a T cell receptor beta chain sequence with its context. Per the original data handling: Quantification of nucleated cells was approximated via reference gene primer amplification. Only in-frame clones appear in the TCRdb table, and some are missing; sequencing was by immunoSEQ multiplex PCR. Clonal size and the V and J genes are those of that table, whereas D and trimming came from the DNA. Here the sample spans 120,000 to 150,000 clones, around 79% being singletons. The source of the sample is a study of blood T cell repertoires in COVID-19. In the study overall: PBMCs, B-cell-depleted T cells, or T cells were the source of the cDNA or gDNA that made up the material.

Sample: peripheral blood. The clonotype was recovered from a man aged 45-60 years with active or convalescent COVID-19.

CDR3 protein: CASSQGDRGVDYGYTF. The DNA of the CDR3 is TGCGCCAGCAGCCAAGGGGACAGGGGTGTGGACTATGGCTACACCTTC. This rearrangement joins TRBV4-1 to TRBJ1-2; 10 bases are a match to TRBD1. This CDR3 is 16 amino acids long. Looked up from germline, CDR1 is MGHRA and CDR2 is YSYEKL. The junction had 5 bases not matched to a gene; V was cut back by 1 base and J by 3 bases.